This T cell receptor beta chain derives from a study of blood T cell repertoires in COVID-19. Background on the study: Samples taken during acute and convalescent COVID-19 were collected in the United States, Italy and Spain. T cells, B-cell-depleted T cells, or PBMCs provided the cDNA or gDNA that served as material.

Germline CDR1 MDHEN, CDR2 SYDVKM. With 5 bases removed from V and 2 bases from J, the gap between germline ends came to 12 bases. The CDR3 is made up of 14 amino acids. This clone was seen a few times. Assay: immunoSEQ multiplex PCR; the TCRdb copy retains only in-frame clones and omits some. In the table there are roughly 88,000 clones, roughly 72% of which are singletons. Sequencing was done on a sample of peripheral blood. The sequence came from an older woman in a cohort sampled during active or convalescent COVID-19. The gene calls are TRBV28 and TRBJ1-1; D is possibly TRBD1 (6 bases). As DNA, the CDR3 is TGTGCCAGCAGTCAAGGGGGGGCTAACACTGAAGCTTTCTTT. It encodes CASSQGGANTEAFF.